Included here is one T cell receptor (beta chain) sequence, with context. Its antigen is unidentified. Relative to the germline gene, one junction end is altered; a read error may explain this. The sample comes from a study of T cells after posttransplantation cyclophosphamide. Findings and limits, study-wide: Later post-transplant blood repertoires were often dominated by donor CD8+ memory clones. After PTCy, TRB diversity resembled that of CNI/methotrexate controls. Blood and skin or GI T cell repertoires showed limited TRB overlap.

Profiled with immunoSEQ multiplex PCR; TCRdb holds only in-frame clones, not every one. This sample has about 37,000 clones, each found more than once. This CDR3 comprises 15 residues. Germline assignment: CDR1 SSHAT and CDR2 FNYEAQ (reference sequence). This sequence joins TRBV7-7 and TRBJ2-5; D gene unclear. The sample was PBMCs. This TCR was recovered from a man aged 30 to 45 in good health and a related stem cell transplant donor. The CDR3 region has the DNA TGTGCTAGCAGCTTAGGTGGCAGCGAGCAAGAGACCCAGTACTTC. It codes for CASSLGGSEQETQYF.